The 22 T cell receptor beta chains below all came from one sample that was sequenced in a study of spatial heterogeneity in lung cancer. TCRdb re-derived calls from the 5' RACE reads in MiXCR, one entry per CDR3 protein. The table includes about 52,000 distinct CDR3 sequences, 7.4% detected once. The time point denotes: blood at routine non-recurrence follow-up after resection. From tumor, nontumor lung or frozen PBMC, whole RNA was taken unsorted for sequencing. The input for sequencing was PBMCs, taken at follow-up. The source is a female donor with early-stage non-small cell lung cancer.

The sample holds many counts of this clonotype. The chain joins TRBV5-1 to TRBJ2-1; possibly TRBD1 or TRBD2 for D (5 bases each). V was clipped by 3 bases and J by 7 bases, with 20 bases between them. The germline CDR1 and CDR2 sequences are SGHRS and YFSETQ. The CDR3 runs 16 residues. The CDR3 DNA sequence: TGCGCCAGCAGCTCCTCCGGGACCCCAAAGCTGAATGAGCAGTTCTTC. This encodes CASSSSGTPKLNEQFF.

This clonotype showed up many times. The rearrangement links TRBV24-1 to TRBJ1-5; D is ambiguous. Trimming pared 1 base from V and 4 bases from J, leaving 7 bases between. The CDR3 has 14 amino acids. CDR1 is KGHDR, CDR2 SFDVKD, per germline. The CDR3 nucleotides read TGTGCCACCAGTGATTTAATGGAAAATCAGCCCCAGCATTTT. Translating gives CATSDLMENQPQHF.

This clonotype was observed at least ten times. The chain employs TRBV12-3 or TRBV12-4 and TRBJ2-1; 9 bases line up with TRBD2. The V and J ends lost 2 bases and 9 bases, in that order; junction bases with no gene match: 8. The CDR3 is 15 residues long. CDR3 in amino acids: CASSLIVAGVVEQFF. CDR3 nucleotide sequence: TGTGCCAGCAGTTTAATAGTAGCGGGGGTCGTTGAGCAGTTCTTC.

The chain has TRBV7-9 and TRBJ2-5, with 8 bases that match TRBD2. V was pared by 3 bases and J by 4 bases, with 7 bases of the junction left unmatched. CDR3 length: 15 amino acids. CDR1 SEHNR and CDR2 FQNEAQ come from the germline V gene (reference sequence). CDR3 loop: CASSFPSGGLETQYF. The CDR3, as DNA: TGTGCCAGCAGCTTTCCCAGCGGGGGCCTAGAGACCCAGTACTTC. Based on the CDR3 plus reference TRBV7-9 and TRBJ2-5, the full variable domain is DTGVSQNPRHKITKRGQNVTFRCDPISEHNRLYWYRQTLGQGPEFLTYFQNEAQLEKSRLLSDRFSAERPKGSFSTLEIQRTEQGDSAMYLCASSFPSGGLETQYFGPGTRLLVL.

This clonotype was counted at least ten times. The genes are TRBV6-2 or TRBV6-3 and TRBJ1-1; D is perhaps TRBD1 (5 bases). The germline V and J ends were trimmed by 6 bases and 11 bases, with 16 bases remaining between them. The CDR3 is made up of 12 amino acids. CDR1 MNHEY and CDR2 SVGEGT come from the germline V gene. Here the CDR3 DNA reads TGTGCCAGCAGCTACATGCGGGGCGACGCTTTCTTT. It encodes CASSYMRGDAFF.

This clonotype was observed at least ten times. The chain carries TRBV18 and TRBJ2-5; D is undetermined. CDR1 is KGHSH and CDR2 is LQKENI in the germline V gene. The V gene lost 4 bases and the J gene lost 1 base, with 10 bases spanning the gap. The CDR3 consists of 14 residues. CDR3 protein: CASSLNKGQETQYF. The CDR3 nucleotides are TGTGCCAGCTCACTCAACAAGGGCCAAGAGACCCAGTACTTC.

This clonotype was observed a few times. V usage is TRBV18 and J usage is TRBJ1-4; tentative D call: TRBD1 (5 bases). Germline V gene sequence: CDR1 KGHSH, CDR2 LQKENI. Trimming removed 3 bases at V and 7 bases at J, with 15 bases between. This CDR3 region has 15 residues. The CDR3 nucleotides are TGTGCCAGCTCACCGTCGACAGTGGGGCGTGAAAAACTGTTTTTT. Amino acids: CASSPSTVGREKLFF.

This clonotype was observed many times. The chain is built from TRBV18 and TRBJ2-4; the D is unclear. Germline V gene data show CDR1 as KGHSH and CDR2 as LQKENI. This CDR3 is 17 amino acids long. The V end lost 3 bases, the J end lost 4 bases, and 19 bases lay between the germline ends. Here the CDR3 reads CASSPQPALGPKNIQYF. The DNA for the CDR3 is TGTGCCAGCTCACCTCAACCCGCCTTAGGGCCAAAAAACATTCAGTACTTC.

This clonotype has a count of ten or more. The rearrangement uses TRBV28 and TRBJ2-3; D is possibly TRBD1 (6 bases). Germline lookup yields CDR1 MDHEN and CDR2 SYDVKM. Trimming left V 0 bases short and J 5 bases short, with 9 bases between. There are 14 residues in the CDR3. In DNA, the CDR3 is TGTGCCAGCAGTTTATGGGGGGCTAAAGATACGCAGTATTTT. This codes for CASSLWGAKDTQYF.

The chain combines TRBV12-3 or TRBV12-4 with TRBJ2-1; D gene uncertain. Trimming pared 3 bases from V and 0 bases from J, leaving 15 bases between. CDR3 length: 17 residues. CDR3 in DNA: TGTGCCAGCAGTTTCCTTTTTCCGCTCCGCTCCTACAATGAGCAGTTCTTC. Translating gives CASSFLFPLRSYNEQFF.

This clonotype has ten or more counts. The V gene is TRBV6-6, the J gene TRBJ1-1; D gene ambiguous. Germline lookup yields CDR1 MNHNY and CDR2 SVGAGI (reference sequence). Trimming left V 2 bases short and J 1 base short, with 8 bases between. The CDR3 totals 14 residues. The CDR3 sequence is CASSYGPENTEAFF. CDR3 sequence (DNA): TGTGCCAGCAGTTACGGGCCAGAGAACACTGAAGCTTTCTTT.

Ten or more counts support this clonotype. The chain links TRBV24-1 to TRBJ2-1; D is possibly TRBD2 (5 bases). CDR3 length equals 14 residues. Germline V gene data show CDR1 as KGHDR and CDR2 as SFDVKD. V was cut by 2 bases and J by 4 bases, with 8 bases left in between. The DNA for the CDR3 is TGTGCCACCAGTGATTCCCCGGGGTACAATGAGCAGTTCTTC. Translated: CATSDSPGYNEQFF.

This clonotype appeared many times. The chain combines TRBV12-3 or TRBV12-4 with TRBJ1-1, with TRBD1 as a possible D gene (6 bases). The CDR3 consists of 15 residues. Trimming removed 5 bases from V and 4 bases from J, with 17 bases in between. CDR3 sequence (DNA): TGTGCCAGCAGTCCCGACGGGGGCGGGGGCACTGAAGCTTTCTTT. Residues: CASSPDGGGGTEAFF.

The rearrangement uses TRBV27 and TRBJ2-2; weak D call: TRBD1 (6 bases). The CDR3 sequence is 16 residues long. CDR1 and CDR2 from the germline V gene are MNHEY and SMNVEV (reference sequence). V was clipped by 0 bases and J by 4 bases, with 12 bases between them. The CDR3 sequence is CASSLSPGESTGELFF. CDR3 in DNA: TGTGCCAGCAGTTTATCCCCAGGGGAGAGCACCGGGGAGCTGTTTTTT.

For this clonotype: A much larger clone differs by one base, so this may be a read error. This sequence joins TRBV7-2 and TRBJ2-2, with no clear D. V gave up 4 bases and J gave up 2 bases, with 2 bases separating them. This CDR3 is 12 amino acids long. Per the germline V gene, CDR1 is SGHTA and CDR2 is FQGNSA. CDR3 DNA: TGTGCCAGCAGCTCTAACACCGGGGAGCTGTTTTTT. Its protein is CASSSNTGELFF. The full variable domain, its missing parts supplied by reference TRBV7-2 and TRBJ2-2, is GAGVSQSPSNKVTEKGKDVELRCDPISGHTALYWYRQSLGQGLEFLIYFQGNSAPDKSGLPSDRFSAERTGGSVSTLTIQRTQQEDSAVYLCASSSNTGELFFGEGSRLTVL.

The chain is built from TRBV20-1 and TRBJ2-3; the match to TRBD2 covers 7 bases. The CDR3 totals 15 residues. The V gene's germline CDR1 is DFQATT and CDR2 SNEGSKA (reference sequence). The CDR3 loop is CSVPPGWGGGDTQYF. CDR3 DNA: TGCAGCGTCCCCCCCGGGTGGGGGGGAGGAGATACGCAGTATTTT.

This clonotype was detected many times. The chain combines TRBV10-1 with TRBJ2-3; D ambiguous. V lost 0 bases and J lost 3, with 4 bases in between. The CDR3 contains 13 residues. CDR1 and CDR2 (germline): WNHNN, SYGVQD (reference sequence). CDR3 nucleotide sequence: TGCGCCAGCAGTGAGTCTTCTACAGATACGCAGTATTTT. Amino acid sequence: CASSESSTDTQYF.

The genes are TRBV2 and TRBJ1-1, with 12 bases that match TRBD1. This CDR3 is built from 16 residues. CDR1 is SNHLY and CDR2 is FYNNEI in the germline V gene. Trimming cost V 6 bases and J 1 base; bases outside gene matches: 6. The CDR3 loop reads CASRAGQGAGNTEAFF. The CDR3 bases are TGTGCCAGCAGAGCGGGACAGGGGGCAGGGAACACTGAAGCTTTCTTT.

Many counts were recorded for this clonotype. V and J are TRBV12-3 or TRBV12-4 and TRBJ1-2; a weak D match, TRBD1 (5 bases). The CDR3 has 14 residues. Trimming left V 2 bases short and J 2 bases short, with 9 bases between. CDR3 nucleotide sequence: TGTGCCAGCAGTTTAAGAGGGGTGAACTATGGCTACACCTTC. It codes for CASSLRGVNYGYTF.

This clonotype has just a few counts. The J gene is TRBJ1-1, the V gene TRBV12-3 or TRBV12-4; D not resolved. The CDR3 is 11 residues long. With 10 bases removed from V and 6 bases from J, the gap between germline ends came to 12 bases. CDR3 in amino acids: CATLLGSEAFF. The CDR3 DNA follows: TGTGCCACCCTATTGGGGTCTGAAGCTTTCTTT.

This clonotype was seen only a few times. The chain recombines TRBV27 with TRBJ2-3; weak D call: TRBD2 (6 bases). Trimming pared 2 bases from V and 2 bases from J, leaving 8 bases between. The CDR3 runs to 14 residues. The V gene's germline CDR1 is MNHEY and CDR2 SMNVEV (reference sequence). The CDR3 loop reads CASSLAGYTDTQYF. CDR3 nucleotide sequence: TGTGCCAGCAGTTTAGCGGGATACACAGATACGCAGTATTTT.

This clonotype occurred many times. V and J are TRBV7-9 and TRBJ2-7; unclear D gene. Germline V gene sequence: CDR1 SEHNR, CDR2 FQNEAQ (reference sequence). The CDR3 loop spans 14 amino acids. Trimming cost V 3 bases and J 2 bases, with 11 bases left between them. The CDR3 DNA sequence: TGTGCCAGCAGCTTTTTCGGGTCGCCCTACGAGCAGTACTTC. Translated, it gives CASSFFGSPYEQYF.